This T cell receptor beta chain was documented in a study of early T cells in non-severe SARS-CoV-2 infection. Unique molecular identifier tags were affixed to discrete cDNA molecules. TCRdb independently ran MiXCR on the 5' RACE reads; one entry per CDR3 protein. The sample records about 44,000 distinct CDR3 sequences, about 23% being singletons. Looked up from germline, CDR1 is SGHNT and CDR2 is YYREEE (reference sequence). The length of the CDR3 is 11 residues. Trimming shortened V by 6 bases and J by 3 bases, and 7 bases separated the two germline ends. The TCR was taken from an adult who was a healthcare worker with PCR-confirmed SARS-CoV-2 infection or an uninfected control (not recorded which). The V and J genes are TRBV5-4 and TRBJ2-7; unclear D gene. This specimen consisted of whole blood, obtained at baseline. In DNA form, the CDR3 reads TGTGCCAGCACCGACAACTACGAGCAGTACTTC. This sequence encodes CASTDNYEQYF.